This entry lists 25 T cell receptor beta chains sequenced from one sample in a study of blood T cell repertoires in COVID-19. Clones were read by immunoSEQ multiplex PCR, and TCRdb kept only the in-frame ones, dropping some. The sample has 50,000 to 65,000 clones; approximately 90% are singletons. The sequencing input was peripheral blood. Receptor source: a human donor in a cohort sampled during active COVID-19.

V is TRBV24-1 and J is TRBJ2-5; 7 bases fit TRBD2. V was pared by 4 bases and J by 4 bases, with 8 bases of the junction left unmatched. Germline CDR1 is KGHDR and CDR2 is SFDVKD. This CDR3 is 15 amino acids long. In DNA form, the CDR3 reads TGTGCCACCAGTGAATCTACTAGCGCTGTAGAGACCCAGTACTTC. Amino acids: CATSESTSAVETQYF.

J is TRBJ1-5 and V is TRBV27; 7 bases map to TRBD1. Germline V gives CDR1 MNHEY, CDR2 SMNVEV (reference sequence). Trimming took 2 bases from V and 6 from J; bases not matched to a gene: 7. The CDR3 totals 15 residues. CDR3 residues: CASSLEGGAGQPQHF. CDR3 DNA: TGTGCCAGCAGTTTAGAAGGGGGCGCGGGTCAGCCCCAGCATTTT.

The sample holds a few counts of this clone. This sequence joins TRBV5-4 and TRBJ2-5; no definite D call. This CDR3 comprises 14 residues. The germline V gene encodes CDR1 SGHNT and CDR2 YYREEE (reference sequence). The V end was cut by 2 bases, the J end by 2 bases, with 10 bases between. CDR3 residues: CASSLIEQQETQYF. The CDR3, as DNA: TGTGCCAGCAGCTTAATAGAACAGCAAGAGACCCAGTACTTC.

The V call is TRBV7-4, the J call TRBJ2-1, with 7 bases fitting TRBD1. In germline, CDR1 is SGHVT, CDR2 SQSDAQ. Germline trimming cut 4 bases from V and 1 base from J; bases unmatched to any gene: 10. The CDR3 is 17 amino acids. The CDR3 sequence: CASSCNQGDRSYNEQFF. CDR3 bases: TGTGCCAGCAGCTGCAACCAGGGGGATCGATCCTACAATGAGCAGTTCTTC.

This clone was observed once. This chain links TRBV7-9 with TRBJ2-7; 8 positions match TRBD1. The CDR3 totals 13 residues. Germline V gene data show CDR1 as SEHNR and CDR2 as FQNEAQ (reference sequence). Losses at the gene ends were 2 bases for V and 4 bases for J; bases not matched to a gene: 1. The CDR3 is CASSLTGGYEQYF. CDR3 coding DNA: TGTGCCAGCAGCTTAACAGGGGGTTACGAGCAGTACTTC.

The CDR3 DNA follows: TGTGCCAGCAGTAACAGGGAAAACACTGAAGCTTTCTTT. Amino acid sequence: CASSNRENTEAFF. The rearrangement uses TRBV6-5 and TRBJ1-1; maybe TRBD1 (6 bases). The CDR3 has 13 residues. Germline CDR1 and CDR2: MNHEY and SVGAGI. V lost 5 bases and J lost 2, with 9 bases in between.

This rearrangement joins TRBV18 to TRBJ1-1; TRBD1 is a possible D gene (5 bases). Germline V gene sequence: CDR1 KGHSH, CDR2 LQKENI. V was pared by 2 bases and J by 1 base, with 8 bases between. This CDR3 spans 14 amino acids. CDR3 sequence (DNA): TGTGCCAGCTCACCAGACCAGGGGAACACTGAAGCTTTCTTT. Protein product: CASSPDQGNTEAFF.

The V gene is TRBV5-4, the J gene TRBJ1-2; 10 nucleotides line up with TRBD1. Germline CDR1 is SGHNT and CDR2 is YYREEE (reference sequence). Unmatched junction bases numbered 7, after V lost 4 bases and J lost 1 base. This CDR3 spans 16 amino acids. The CDR3 nucleotides are TGTGCCAGCAGCCCGGGGACAGGGGTTTTTAACTATGGCTACACCTTC. It codes for CASSPGTGVFNYGYTF.

This sequence joins TRBV24-1 and TRBJ1-1, with 7 bases matching TRBD1. CDR1 is KGHDR, CDR2 SFDVKD, per germline. With V trimmed by 5 bases and J by 5 bases, 10 bases remained unmatched. CDR3 length: 15 amino acids. CDR3 DNA: TGTGCCACCAGTGGCCAGGGACAGCCGGAGACTGAAGCTTTCTTT. Its translation: CATSGQGQPETEAFF.

The rearrangement uses TRBV4-1 and TRBJ1-2; D may be TRBD1 (5 bases). The CDR3 is made up of 17 amino acids. The V gene's germline CDR1 is MGHRA and CDR2 YSYEKL. Deletions cut 0 bases from V and 3 bases from J, with 17 bases between. The CDR3 is CASSQEVLSGDHYGYTF. The CDR3 DNA is TGCGCCAGCAGCCAAGAAGTCCTATCGGGGGACCACTATGGCTACACCTTC.

This clone has only one observation. V gene TRBV27 combines with J gene TRBJ2-7; 7 bases agree with TRBD2. V trimming: 5 bases; J trimming: 2 bases; junction bases outside the gene matches: 6. The CDR3 is made up of 14 amino acids. Looked up from germline, CDR1 is MNHEY and CDR2 is SMNVEV (reference sequence). CDR3 nucleotide sequence: TGTGCCAGCAGTACCGGGACTACAACCTACGAGCAGTACTTC. This codes for CASSTGTTTYEQYF.

The chain couples TRBV25-1 to TRBJ2-7; D gene ambiguous. Trimming cost V 1 base and J 0 bases, with 4 bases left between them. The CDR3 length is 13 residues. Germline CDR1 reads MGHDK; CDR2 reads SYGVNS. The CDR3 protein is CASSESNSYEQYF. CDR3 DNA: TGTGCCAGCAGTGAATCCAACTCCTACGAGCAGTACTTC.

The chain combines TRBV5-1 with TRBJ1-2, with 7 bases that match TRBD1. The trim removed 3 bases at V and 5 bases at J, leaving 7 bases unmatched. This CDR3 is built from 14 residues. Per germline, CDR1 SGHRS and CDR2 YFSETQ. The CDR3 protein is CASSSGTVTYGYTF. Here the CDR3 DNA reads TGCGCCAGCAGCTCCGGGACAGTCACTTATGGCTACACCTTC.

This clone was recorded only once. The V gene is TRBV28, the J gene TRBJ2-2, with 10 bases fitting TRBD1. The CDR3 is 17 residues long. J was trimmed by 4 bases and V by 4 bases; bases with no gene match: 9. In germline, CDR1 is MDHEN, CDR2 SYDVKM. The CDR3 protein is CASSSHSGTGVTGELFF. The CDR3 nucleotides are TGTGCCAGCAGTTCCCATTCCGGGACAGGGGTCACCGGGGAGCTGTTTTTT.

The chain carries TRBV5-6 and TRBJ2-5; a weak D match, TRBD1 (6 bases). The V and J ends lost 5 bases and 1 base respectively, with 9 bases between them. CDR3 length: 13 residues. In germline, CDR1 is SGHDT, CDR2 YYEEEE. The CDR3 region is CASRYRVQETQYF. CDR3 nucleotide sequence: TGTGCCAGCAGGTACAGGGTCCAAGAGACCCAGTACTTC.

The CDR3 is CASSPSVGGPGKTQYF. In DNA, the CDR3 is TGTGCCAGCAGCCCGAGCGTGGGGGGGCCAGGAAAGACCCAGTACTTC. The chain has TRBV7-9 and TRBJ2-5, with D possibly TRBD2 on 7 matching bases. This CDR3 region has 16 residues. The germline CDR1 and CDR2 sequences are SEHNR and FQNEAQ (reference sequence). Deletions cut 5 bases from V and 6 bases from J, with 22 bases between.

This CDR3 is CASSKTGSGANVLTF. As DNA, the CDR3 is TGTGCCAGCAGTAAGACAGGGTCTGGGGCCAACGTCCTGACTTTC. The rearrangement links TRBV6-5 to TRBJ2-6; 7 positions agree with TRBD1. Losses at the gene ends were 5 bases for V and 1 base for J; bases not matched to a gene: 2. This CDR3 comprises 15 residues. Germline V gives CDR1 MNHEY, CDR2 SVGAGI.

The chain recombines TRBV7-6 with TRBJ2-7, with D possibly being TRBD2 (5 bases). V was shortened by 5 bases and J by 5 bases, with 28 bases between the two germline ends. There are 18 residues in the CDR3. Germline V CDR1 and CDR2: SGHVS, FNYEAQ. In DNA, the CDR3 is TGTGCCAGCAGCCCCCCCGGGAAGAAGCAGGTCACTTCCAACGAGCAGTACTTC. This sequence encodes CASSPPGKKQVTSNEQYF.

This rearrangement joins TRBV27 to TRBJ2-3; D is perhaps TRBD2 (6 bases). The CDR3 covers 15 residues. Trimming cost V 6 bases and J 0 bases, with 13 bases left between them. Germline V gene data show CDR1 as MNHEY and CDR2 as SMNVEV (reference sequence). The CDR3 protein is CASRDYPESTDTQYF. The DNA of the CDR3 is TGTGCCAGCAGGGACTATCCCGAGAGCACAGATACGCAGTATTTT.

This sequence joins TRBV11-2 and TRBJ2-7; possibly TRBD1 for D (6 bases). The germline gives CDR1 SGHAT, CDR2 FQNNGV. The CDR3 has 18 residues. V was cut by 5 bases and J by 0 bases, with 23 bases left in between. The CDR3 loop is CASSPAKLGTLSSYEQYF. In DNA, the CDR3 is TGTGCCAGCAGCCCCGCGAAACTCGGGACACTAAGCTCCTACGAGCAGTACTTC.

This chain connects TRBV3-1 (or the pseudogene TRBV3-2) to TRBJ1-1, with a possible D match to TRBD1 (5 bases). Germline V CDR1 and CDR2: LGHDT, YNNKEL (reference sequence). The CDR3 covers 14 residues. The V gene lost 3 bases and the J gene lost 1 base, with 9 bases spanning the gap. CDR3 sequence (DNA): TGTGCCAGCAGCCAGATGACAGCGAACACTGAAGCTTTCTTT. Translating gives CASSQMTANTEAFF.

This chain joins TRBV27 and TRBJ1-2, with D hard to call. Germline V gene sequence: CDR1 MNHEY, CDR2 SMNVEV (reference sequence). The CDR3 covers 15 residues. The germline V and J ends were trimmed by 7 bases and 2 bases, with 17 bases remaining between them. Here the CDR3 DNA reads TGTGCCAGCATGACGGGTTCCGAAAAAAACTATGGCTACACCTTC. Encoded protein: CASMTGSEKNYGYTF.

Notes on this clone: At the DNA level, this CDR3 is encoded by other sequences in the same sample as well. The V and J genes are TRBV19 and TRBJ1-1; D gene uncertain. The germline gives CDR1 LNHDA, CDR2 SQIVND (reference sequence). V was shortened by 3 bases and J by 1 base, with 6 bases between the two germline ends. The CDR3 consists of 13 residues. The CDR3 reads CASSIGQNTEAFF. CDR3 nucleotide sequence: TGTGCCAGTAGTATTGGGCAGAACACTGAAGCTTTCTTT.

As DNA, the CDR3 is TGCAGCGTTGTGTTTGACAGTTCAAACATTCAGTACTTC. This codes for CSVVFDSSNIQYF. The chain has TRBV29-1 and TRBJ2-4; D is possibly TRBD1 (5 bases). Per the germline V gene, CDR1 is SQVTM and CDR2 is ANQGSEA. The CDR3 contains 13 residues. Trimming removed 4 bases at V and 6 bases at J, with 13 bases between.

The chain links TRBV5-1 to TRBJ2-7; 9 nucleotides match TRBD1. Trimming at V came to 6 bases and at J to 2 bases, leaving 6 bases not matched to a gene. Looked up from germline, CDR1 is SGHRS and CDR2 is YFSETQ. The CDR3 is 14 amino acids. In DNA, the CDR3 is TGCGCCAGCATGGTTTGGACAGGGGCCTACGAGCAGTACTTC. Translated: CASMVWTGAYEQYF.